This is a list of T cell receptor beta chains from one sample in a study of shared clonotypes between healthy human individuals. Sequenced by immunoSEQ multiplex PCR; TCRdb stores in-frame clones only, minus some. This table holds around 1.5 million clones, 95% to 99% found once. The sample consisted of naive CD4+ T cells sorted from blood. The receptors were sampled from a young man in good health. Each CDR3 is given with its conserved first and last residue. The D gene is left open where the match is weak. Size is omitted from some rows. Given values are once, few, many or a class for expanded clones.

>TRBJ1-5|TRBD1|.|13|TRBV19
TGTGCCAGTAGGGGACAGTTCAATCAGCCCCAGCATTTT
CASRGQFNQPQHF
>TRBJ2-7|.|.|11|TRBV30
TGTGCCTGGAGCCGGGCCTACGAGCAGTACTTC
CAWSRAYEQYF
>TRBJ2-2|TRBD2|once|14|TRBV9
TGTGCCAGCAGCCCCGTAGCGGGTTCCGGGGAGCTGTTTTTT
CASSPVAGSGELFF
>TRBJ1-2|.|.|14|TRBV11-2
TGTGCCAGCAGCCCCAATGGACAAAACTATGGCTACACCTTC
CASSPNGQNYGYTF
>TRBJ1-1|.|.|13|TRBV5-4
TGTGCCAGCAGCTTGGGGGGGCTGACTGAAGCTTTCTTT
CASSLGGLTEAFF
>TRBJ2-7|.|.|12|TRBV10-1
TGCGCCAGCAGTGAGTCGGTCCACGAGCAGTACTTC
CASSESVHEQYF
>TRBJ2-7|.|.|12|TRBV6-6
TGTGCCAGCAGCCCCGGACGGTCCGAGCAGTACTTC
CASSPGRSEQYF
>TRBJ2-3|.|.|14|TRBV19
TGTGCCAGTATGAGTGGGACCAGCACAGATACGCAGTATTTT
CASMSGTSTDTQYF
>TRBJ2-7|TRBD2|.|17|TRBV7-8
TGTGCCAGCAGCTTAGCGCGGGTGGGACTAGGAGCCTACGAGCAGTACTTC
CASSLARVGLGAYEQYF
>TRBJ2-5|.|.|11|TRBV5-4
TGTGCCAGCAGTTTCCAAGAGACCCAGTACTTC
CASSFQETQYF
>TRBJ2-2|.|.|13|TRBV7-9
TGTGCCAGCAGCTTACGACTGGACCGGGAGCTGTTTTTT
CASSLRLDRELFF
>TRBJ2-1|TRBD1|.|15|TRBV5-4
TGTGCCAGCAGCCATCCGGGACAGGGGCGGGGTGAGCAGTTCTTC
CASSHPGQGRGEQFF
>TRBJ1-5|.|once|13|TRBV30
TGTGCCTGGAGTGTACGGGTGGGTCAGCCCCAGCATTTT
CAWSVRVGQPQHF
>TRBJ2-7|TRBD1|.|16|TRBV4-1
TGCGCCAGCAGCCAAGCGCCGGGACAGCCCTTCTACGAGCAGTACTTC
CASSQAPGQPFYEQYF
>TRBJ1-1|.|.|15|TRBV30
TGTGCCTGGAGTGTAATGCGGGGCATGAACACTGAAGCTTTCTTT
CAWSVMRGMNTEAFF
>TRBJ2-1|.|.|15|TRBV15
TGTGCCACCAGCAGAGCTGGGGACGGCTACAATGAGCAGTTCTTC
CATSRAGDGYNEQFF
>TRBJ2-7|.|.|13|TRBV6-5
TGTGCCAGCAGCCACAGGGTATCCTACGAGCAGTACTTC
CASSHRVSYEQYF
>TRBJ2-1|TRBD2|.|14|TRBV7-2
TGTGCCAGCAGCCTACCGACTAGCTTGGGTGAGCAGTTCTTC
CASSLPTSLGEQFF
>TRBJ1-3|.|.|15|TRBV15
TGTGCCACCAGCACCCGGGCAGGGACTGGAAACACCATATATTTT
CATSTRAGTGNTIYF
>TRBJ2-3|TRBD1|.|16|TRBV6-5
TGTGCCAGCAGTTATTCAGGGGGCGACTCCACAGATACGCAGTATTTT
CASSYSGGDSTDTQYF
>TRBJ1-1|TRBD1|.|16|TRBV19
TGTGCCAGTAGTATAGGGGGCAGGGGGCTTTGGACTGAAGCTTTCTTT
CASSIGGRGLWTEAFF
>TRBJ2-1|.|once|16|TRBV6-1
TGTGCCAGCAGTGAAGACGGATTGATTGGCTACAATGAGCAGTTCTTC
CASSEDGLIGYNEQFF
>TRBJ2-1|TRBD2|.|16|TRBV7-2
TGTGCCAGCAGCTCCCGGCCTAGCGGGAGGAGTAATGAGCAGTTCTTC
CASSSRPSGRSNEQFF
>TRBJ2-7|TRBD2|.|16|TRBV5-4
TGTGCCAGCAGCCATATTGGACTAGCGAGACCCTACGAGCAGTACTTC
CASSHIGLARPYEQYF
>TRBJ2-7|TRBD1|.|15|TRBV18
TGTGCCAGCTCACCGCCCGGGACAGACTTTTACGAGCAGTACTTC
CASSPPGTDFYEQYF
>TRBJ1-2|.|once|14|TRBV5-6
TGTGCCAGCAGCCCGCGGGACGGCGAGGCTGGCTACACCTTC
CASSPRDGEAGYTF
>TRBJ1-4|.|once|14|TRBV2
TGTGCCAGCATCGTCTCGGGGGGCGATGAAAAACTGTTTTTT
CASIVSGGDEKLFF
>TRBJ2-7|.|.|15|TRBV19
TGTGCCAGTAGTATAGTTCTCAGGGATACCTACGAGCAGTACTTC
CASSIVLRDTYEQYF
>TRBJ1-5|TRBD1|once|14|TRBV28
TGTGCCAGCATTCTTTCAGGGGGTAATCAGCCCCAGCATTTT
CASILSGGNQPQHF
>TRBJ2-3|TRBD2|.|16|TRBV4-1
TGCGCCAGCAGCCCAAGGGGAGCGGGAAGCACAGATACGCAGTATTTT
CASSPRGAGSTDTQYF
>TRBJ2-3|TRBD2|.|20|TRBV7-8
TGTGCCAGCAGCTTAAGCGGGCGACTAGCGGGAGGTCGGAGGACAGATACGCAGTATTTT
CASSLSGRLAGGRRTDTQYF
>TRBJ2-5|.|.|13|TRBV18
TGTGCCAGCTCACTGCATATCCAAGAGACCCAGTACTTC
CASSLHIQETQYF
>TRBJ1-5|.|.|12|TRBV28
TGTGCCAGCAGTTTCCAGGGTCAGCCCCAGCATTTT
CASSFQGQPQHF
>TRBJ2-5|.|few|10|TRBV20-1
TGCAGTGCTAGACAAGAGACCCAGTACTTC
CSARQETQYF
>TRBJ1-1|TRBD1|.|13|TRBV7-3
TGTGCCAGCAGCCCCAGGGGGAGCACTGAAGCTTTCTTT
CASSPRGSTEAFF
>TRBJ2-1|.|.|11|TRBV2
TGTGCCAGCAGTATGGGGAATGAGCAGTTCTTC
CASSMGNEQFF
>TRBJ2-3|TRBD2|.|17|TRBV7-3
TGTGCCAGCAGCTCACACCGACCCGGGAGGGGGGCAGATACGCAGTATTTT
CASSSHRPGRGADTQYF
>TRBJ2-3|TRBD2|.|14|TRBV5-1
TGCGCCAGCAAACTAGCGGGAGTGACAGATACGCAGTATTTT
CASKLAGVTDTQYF
>TRBJ1-5|.|.|14|TRBV5-8
TGTGCCAGCAGCTCTCGACAATACAATCAGCCCCAGCATTTT
CASSSRQYNQPQHF
>TRBJ2-2|.|.|13|TRBV7-9
TGTGCCAGCAGCTTGCAGGCCACCGGGGAGCTGTTTTTT
CASSLQATGELFF
>TRBJ1-1|.|once|14|TRBV29-1
TGCAGCGTTGGGGGAAAATCCCCGAACACTGAAGCTTTCTTT
CSVGGKSPNTEAFF
>TRBJ1-2|.|.|14|TRBV13
TGTGCCAGCACCAGAGCTCGACAGACTTATGGCTACACCTTC
CASTRARQTYGYTF
>TRBJ1-1|TRBD1|.|15|TRBV5-4
TGTGCCAGCAGCGCCCGGACAGGGCACAACACTGAAGCTTTCTTT
CASSARTGHNTEAFF
>TRBJ1-5|.|.|16|TRBV5-8
TGTGCCAGCAGCTTGTCGATCGCCCGGGGGAATCAGCCCCAGCATTTT
CASSLSIARGNQPQHF
>TRBJ2-3|.|.|17|TRBV5-4
TGTGCCAGCAGTTCCAGACTAGGGCGGGCGAGCACAGATACGCAGTATTTT
CASSSRLGRASTDTQYF